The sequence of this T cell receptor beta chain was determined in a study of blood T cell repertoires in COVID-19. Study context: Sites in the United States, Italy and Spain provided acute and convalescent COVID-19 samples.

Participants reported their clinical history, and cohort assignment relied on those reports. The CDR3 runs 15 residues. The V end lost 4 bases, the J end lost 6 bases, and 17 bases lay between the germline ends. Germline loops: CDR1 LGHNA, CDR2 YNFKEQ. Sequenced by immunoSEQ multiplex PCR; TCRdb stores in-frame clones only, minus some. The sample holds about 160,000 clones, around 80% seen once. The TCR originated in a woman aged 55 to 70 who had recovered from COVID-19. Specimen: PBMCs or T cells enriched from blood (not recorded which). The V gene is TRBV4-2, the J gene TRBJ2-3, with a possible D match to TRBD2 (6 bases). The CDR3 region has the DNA TGTGCCAGCAGCCGGACATCGGACTATACCGATACGCAGTATTTT. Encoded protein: CASSRTSDYTDTQYF.